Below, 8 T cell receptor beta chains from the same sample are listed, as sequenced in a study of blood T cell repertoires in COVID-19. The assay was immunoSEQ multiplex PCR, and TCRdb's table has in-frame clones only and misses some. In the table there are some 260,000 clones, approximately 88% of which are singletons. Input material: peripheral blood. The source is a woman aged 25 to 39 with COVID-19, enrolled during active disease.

The chain's CDR3 is CASSIVAGRTIETQYF. Here the CDR3 DNA reads TGTGCCAGTAGTATAGTGGCGGGGAGGACGATAGAGACCCAGTACTTC. V and J are TRBV19 and TRBJ2-5, with D possibly matching TRBD2 (6 bases). Germline lookup yields CDR1 LNHDA and CDR2 SQIVND (reference sequence). Deletions cut 1 base from V and 4 bases from J, with 16 bases between. The CDR3 has 16 amino acids.

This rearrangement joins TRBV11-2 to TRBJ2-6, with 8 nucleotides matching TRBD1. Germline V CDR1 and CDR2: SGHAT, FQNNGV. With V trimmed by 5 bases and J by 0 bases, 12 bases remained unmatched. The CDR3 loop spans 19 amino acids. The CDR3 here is CASSTHRGRKSSGANVLTF. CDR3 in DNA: TGTGCCAGCAGCACCCACAGGGGGAGGAAGAGCTCTGGGGCCAACGTCCTGACTTTC.

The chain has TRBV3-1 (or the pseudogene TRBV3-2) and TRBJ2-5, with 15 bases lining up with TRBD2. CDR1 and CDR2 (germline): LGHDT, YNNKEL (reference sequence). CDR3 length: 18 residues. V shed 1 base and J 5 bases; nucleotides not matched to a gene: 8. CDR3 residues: CASSQVVGTSGRTETQYF. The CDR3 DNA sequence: TGTGCCAGCAGCCAAGTGGTAGGGACTAGCGGGAGGACGGAGACCCAGTACTTC.

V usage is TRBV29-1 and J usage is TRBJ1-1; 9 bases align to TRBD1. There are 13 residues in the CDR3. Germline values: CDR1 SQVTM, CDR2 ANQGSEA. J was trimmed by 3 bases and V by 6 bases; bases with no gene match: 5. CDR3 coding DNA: TGCAGCGTGACAGGGGGGGAAGACACTGAAGCTTTCTTT. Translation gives CSVTGGEDTEAFF. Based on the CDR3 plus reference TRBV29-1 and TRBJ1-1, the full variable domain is SAVISQKPSRDICQRGTSLTIQCQVDSQVTMMFWYRQQPGQSLTLIATANQGSEATYESGFVIDKFPISRPNLTFSTLTVSNMSPEDSSIYLCSVTGGEDTEAFFGQGTRLTVV.

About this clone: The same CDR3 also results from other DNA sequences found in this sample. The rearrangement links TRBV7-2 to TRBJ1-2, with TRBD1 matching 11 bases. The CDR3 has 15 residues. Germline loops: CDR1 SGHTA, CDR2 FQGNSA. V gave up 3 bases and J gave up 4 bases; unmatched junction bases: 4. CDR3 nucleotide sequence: TGTGCCAGCAGCTTGGGACAGGGGGGAAGCTATGGCTACACCTTC. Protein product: CASSLGQGGSYGYTF.

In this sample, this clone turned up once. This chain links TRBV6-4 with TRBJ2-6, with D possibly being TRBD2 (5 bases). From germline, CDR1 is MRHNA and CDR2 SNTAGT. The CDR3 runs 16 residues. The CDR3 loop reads CYSAGDGPPGANVLTF. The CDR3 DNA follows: TGTTACTCAGCCGGGGATGGGCCCCCTGGGGCCAACGTCCTGACTTTC.

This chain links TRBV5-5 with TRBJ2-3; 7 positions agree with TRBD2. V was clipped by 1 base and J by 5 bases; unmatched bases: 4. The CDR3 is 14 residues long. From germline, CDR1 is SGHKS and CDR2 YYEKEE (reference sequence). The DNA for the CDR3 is TGTGCCAGCAGCTTGTGGGACTATCAAGATACGCAGTATTTT. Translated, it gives CASSLWDYQDTQYF.

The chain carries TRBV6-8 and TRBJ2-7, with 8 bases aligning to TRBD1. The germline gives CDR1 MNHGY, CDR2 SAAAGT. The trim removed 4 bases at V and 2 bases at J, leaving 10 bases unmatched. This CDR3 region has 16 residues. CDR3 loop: CASSWTVGQAPYEQYV. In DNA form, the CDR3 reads TGTGCCAGCAGTTGGACCGTGGGACAGGCCCCCTACGAGCAGTACGTC.